This T cell receptor beta chain is drawn from a study of cytomegalovirus exposure and HLA in healthy donors. Points on this clone: Compared with germline, one end of the junction differs, possibly owing to a read error.

Germline loops: CDR1 SGHRS, CDR2 YFSETQ. The CDR3 extends over 16 amino acids. With 60 Vbeta and 13 Jbeta primers, the PCR was carried out. Some clones are missing from TCRdb's copy, which holds only in-frame ones; the method was immunoSEQ multiplex PCR. This sample yields around 130,000 clones, of which about 80% are seen a single time; 2.7% belongs to the top ten. Sequencing was carried out using PBMCs. The chain uses TRBV5-1 and TRBJ1-2; 8 bases are a match to TRBD1. The sequence came from a boy aged 2 to 10 in good health and CMV-seronegative. CDR3 amino acids: CASSLTSGQGGEGCTF. The DNA of the CDR3 is TGCGCCAGCAGCCTGACTTCAGGACAGGGAGGTGAAGGCTGCACCTTC.